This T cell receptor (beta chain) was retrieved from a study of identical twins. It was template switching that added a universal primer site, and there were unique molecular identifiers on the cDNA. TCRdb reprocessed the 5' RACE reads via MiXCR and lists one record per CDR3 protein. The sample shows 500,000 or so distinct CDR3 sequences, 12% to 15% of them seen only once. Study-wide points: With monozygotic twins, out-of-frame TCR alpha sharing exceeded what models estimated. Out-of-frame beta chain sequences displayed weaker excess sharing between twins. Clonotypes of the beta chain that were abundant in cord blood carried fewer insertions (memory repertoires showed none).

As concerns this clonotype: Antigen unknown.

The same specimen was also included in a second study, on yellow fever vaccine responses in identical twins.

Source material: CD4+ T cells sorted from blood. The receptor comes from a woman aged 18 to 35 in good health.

The CDR3 sequence is CSVDLAGHEQFF. For the CDR3, the DNA is TGCAGCGTTGATCTAGCGGGACATGAGCAGTTCTTC. The rearrangement uses TRBV29-1 and TRBJ2-1, with 9 nucleotides matching TRBD2. Germline-derived CDR1 and CDR2 are SQVTM and ANQGSEA. CDR3 size: 12 residues. Trimming removed 3 bases from V and 8 bases from J; junction bases left unmatched: 2.